These 19 T cell receptor beta chains were all obtained from the same sample, sequenced in a study of identical twins. In TCRdb, the 5' RACE reads were re-called with MiXCR into one record per CDR3 protein. This repertoire shows roughly 250,000 distinct CDR3 sequences, more than 12% found once; its top ten account for around 9.5%. The sample taken for sequencing was memory (CD45RO+) T cells sorted from blood. The receptors shown here come from a woman aged 18-30 years in good health.

This sequence joins TRBV7-2 and TRBJ2-2; TRBD2 matches 8 bases. Germline-derived CDR1 and CDR2 are SGHTA and FQGNSA. The CDR3 sequence is 16 residues long. J gave up 3 bases and V 5 bases, and 8 bases lay outside the gene matches. The CDR3 bases are TGTGCCAGCAGCGTCCGGGGGGGAAGAGACACCGGGGAGCTGTTTTTT. Translating it yields CASSVRGGRDTGELFF.

The rearrangement links TRBV20-1 to TRBJ2-7, with 8 bases matching TRBD1. Germline values: CDR1 DFQATT, CDR2 SNEGSKA (reference sequence). This CDR3 is built from 14 residues. The junction had 8 bases not matched to a gene; V was cut back by 4 bases and J by 3 bases. CDR3 amino acids: CSATQNGQGYEQYF. The CDR3 DNA sequence: TGCAGTGCTACCCAAAACGGACAGGGCTACGAGCAGTACTTC.

This clonotype was detected only a few times. This sequence joins TRBV13 and TRBJ1-1; tentative D call: TRBD1 (5 bases). The germline V and J ends were trimmed by 2 bases and 1 base, with 14 bases remaining between them. The length of the CDR3 is 16 residues. Germline V gene data show CDR1 as PRHDT and CDR2 as FYEKMQ (reference sequence). CDR3 DNA: TGTGCCAGCAGCTTAAGGAGAGGGACGGGGAACACTGAAGCTTTCTTT. Protein: CASSLRRGTGNTEAFF.

This rearrangement joins TRBV18 to TRBJ2-3; D unclear. Between the trimmed V and J ends, which lost 5 bases and 6 bases, there was a span of 12 bases. This CDR3 comprises 13 residues. The germline CDR1 and CDR2 sequences are KGHSH and LQKENI. The CDR3: CASSFSALDTQYF. CDR3 in DNA: TGTGCCAGCTCATTCTCTGCGCTCGATACGCAGTATTTT.

This clonotype has a count of ten or more. The chain is built from TRBV6-1 and TRBJ1-2; D is unresolved. The CDR3 totals 14 residues. Germline V CDR1 and CDR2: MNHNS, SASEGT. With 7 bases removed from V and 4 bases from J, the gap between germline ends came to 16 bases. DNA of the CDR3: TGTGCCAGCACCGACACAAAGATTGGCTATGGCTACACCTTC. It yields the protein CASTDTKIGYGYTF.

The chain uses TRBV18 and TRBJ2-7, with D perhaps being TRBD1 or TRBD2 (5 bases each). Germline lookup yields CDR1 KGHSH and CDR2 LQKENI. V shed 1 base and J shed 5 bases, with 12 bases lying between them. The CDR3 has 14 amino acids. The CDR3 spells CASSPHPRGHEQYF. The CDR3 DNA is TGTGCCAGCTCACCACACCCGAGGGGCCACGAGCAGTACTTC.

This clonotype is labeled as medium-sized (0.01 to 0.1%). Germline is not matched at one junction end, which may reflect a read error. CDR3 sequence (DNA): TGTGCTAGCAGCCTCGGGATCAGGGATGAGCAGTTCTTC. Encoded protein: CASSLGIRDEQFF. V is TRBV7-7 and J is TRBJ2-1; either TRBD1 or TRBD2 may fit D (5 bases each). This CDR3 comprises 13 residues. Germline CDR1 is SSHAT and CDR2 is FNYEAQ (reference sequence).

This clonotype was detected only a few times. The genes are TRBV9 and TRBJ2-7; 16 bases match TRBD2. Trimming took 3 bases from V and 8 from J; bases not matched to a gene: 14. This CDR3 has 18 residues. Germline values: CDR1 SGDLS, CDR2 YYNGEE. CDR3 protein: CASSAPGTSGGASLKQYF. Written as DNA, the CDR3 is TGTGCCAGCAGCGCCCCCGGGACTAGCGGGGGGGCTAGCTTGAAGCAGTACTTC.

This clonotype was seen many times. The V gene is TRBV5-1, the J gene TRBJ1-2; unclear D gene. Trimming pared 4 bases from V and 2 bases from J, leaving 12 bases between. The germline CDR1 and CDR2 sequences are SGHRS and YFSETQ. The CDR3 is made up of 14 amino acids. The CDR3 coding sequence is TGCGCCAGCAGCAGAGCGCCAGACAACTATGGCTACACCTTC. Translated: CASSRAPDNYGYTF. The full variable domain, its missing parts supplied by reference TRBV5-1 and TRBJ1-2, is KAGVTQTPRYLIKTRGQQVTLSCSPISGHRSVSWYQQTPGQGLQFLFEYFSETQRNKGNFPGRFSGRQFSNSRSEMNVSTLELGDSALYLCASSRAPDNYGYTFGSGTRLTVV.

The sample holds many counts of this clonotype. The V gene is TRBV30, the J gene TRBJ1-5; unclear D gene. The V end was cut by 0 bases, the J end by 7 bases, with 10 bases between. Looked up from germline, CDR1 is GTSNPN and CDR2 is SVGIG (reference sequence). This CDR3 has 13 residues. The CDR3 protein is CAWSVSSQQPQHF. CDR3 nucleotide sequence: TGTGCCTGGAGTGTCAGTTCCCAACAGCCCCAGCATTTT.

CDR3 residues: CASSVLLAGGKETQYF. CDR3 nucleotides: TGTGCCAGCAGCGTACTACTAGCGGGGGGGAAAGAGACCCAGTACTTC. The V call is TRBV11-2, the J call TRBJ2-5; 13 bases line up with TRBD2. Germline CDR1 and CDR2: SGHAT and FQNNGV. V trimming: 5 bases; J trimming: 3 bases; junction bases outside the gene matches: 6. CDR3 length equals 16 residues.

This clonotype was detected many times. The genes are TRBV12-3 or TRBV12-4 and TRBJ2-1; TRBD2 aligns across 9 bases. J lost 5 bases, V lost 5 bases, and 10 bases had no gene match. CDR3 size: 16 residues. The CDR3 sequence: CASSPPQLAGHNEQFF. CDR3 DNA: TGTGCCAGCAGTCCCCCCCAACTAGCGGGTCACAATGAGCAGTTCTTC.

The J gene is TRBJ2-3, the V gene TRBV20-1, with 11 bases aligning to TRBD2. V trimming: 6 bases; J trimming: 2 bases; junction bases outside the gene matches: 7. CDR3 size: 15 residues. The germline V gene encodes CDR1 DFQATT and CDR2 SNEGSKA (reference sequence). The CDR3 DNA sequence: TGCAGTGCAGCCCTGGGACTAGCGGTCACAGATACGCAGTATTTT. It codes for CSAALGLAVTDTQYF.

In its sample, this clonotype was seen a few times. This sequence joins TRBV12-3 or TRBV12-4 and TRBJ2-5; a weak D match, TRBD1 (6 bases). CDR3 length: 14 amino acids. The V and J ends lost 3 bases and 3 bases respectively, with 11 bases between them. As DNA, the CDR3 is TGTGCCAGCAGTTTCTCAGGGACAAAAGAGACCCAGTACTTC. Residues: CASSFSGTKETQYF.

This chain links TRBV24-1 with TRBJ2-2; D might be TRBD1 (5 bases). Trimming stripped 3 bases from V and 6 bases from J, with 13 bases between. This CDR3 is 15 amino acids long. In germline, CDR1 is KGHDR, CDR2 SFDVKD. Written as DNA, the CDR3 is TGTGCCACCAGTGATGCAGGGAATGTCGCCGGGGAGCTGTTTTTT. Its translation is CATSDAGNVAGELFF.

This clonotype was counted a few times. In DNA form, the CDR3 reads TGCGCCAGCAGCCATGTAGCGGGAGTGTACAATGAGCAGTTCTTC. This sequence encodes CASSHVAGVYNEQFF. The gene calls are TRBV4-3 and TRBJ2-1; 9 positions match TRBD2. The CDR3 length is 15 residues. CDR1 is LGHNA, CDR2 YSLEER, per germline. Losses at the gene ends were 3 bases for V and 4 bases for J; bases not matched to a gene: 4.

This rearrangement joins TRBV11-2 to TRBJ1-1; unclear D gene. CDR1 is SGHAT and CDR2 is FQNNGV in the germline V gene. The ends were cut back, 1 base at V and 0 bases at J, with 6 bases in the middle. This CDR3 comprises 14 residues. In DNA, the CDR3 is TGTGCCAGCAGCTTAGGGGCAATGAACACTGAAGCTTTCTTT. Its protein product is CASSLGAMNTEAFF.

Turning to this clonotype: Since a much larger clone is just one base distant, this may be a read error. V gene TRBV5-6 combines with J gene TRBJ2-7; no reliable D call. V was pared by 7 bases and J by 4 bases, with 12 bases between. The germline CDR1 and CDR2 sequences are SGHDT and YYEEEE. The length of the CDR3 is 12 residues. CDR3 nucleotide sequence: TGTGCCAGCGGCTCCGGACCTTACGAGCAGTACTTC. Translated: CASGSGPYEQYF.

This chain joins TRBV18 and TRBJ1-6; D unclear. The CDR3 sequence is 15 residues long. Trimming took 2 bases from V and 8 from J, leaving 13 bases between them. Germline CDR1 KGHSH, CDR2 LQKENI. The DNA of the CDR3 is TGTGCCAGCTCACCAGACGGACCCAGTTATTCACCCCTCCACTTT. Amino acids: CASSPDGPSYSPLHF.